Detailed here is one T cell receptor (beta chain). The data were taken from a study of blood T cell repertoires in COVID-19. About the study: The United States, Italy and Spain provided the acute and convalescent COVID-19 samples. In each case, the material was cDNA or gDNA derived from T cells, B-cell-depleted T cells, or PBMCs.

Original processing methods: Estimates of nucleated cell counts were drawn from the amplification of reference gene primers. This table comes from immunoSEQ multiplex PCR, and its TCRdb copy is limited to in-frame clones, with some not included. D and trimming were read from the DNA, whereas the V and J calls and clone size are those reported in that table. The sample lists about 33,000 clones, 70% to 90% occurring once. V dropped 2 bases and J dropped 5; count of bases not matched to a gene: 7. The V gene's germline CDR1 is MGHDK and CDR2 SYGVNS. The CDR3 sequence is 15 residues long. This clonotype originated in an elderly woman with active or convalescent COVID-19. The sequenced sample consisted of peripheral blood. The chain is built from TRBV25-1 and TRBJ1-2; 8 nucleotides line up with TRBD1. The CDR3 is CASSEPAGGTYGYTF. DNA of the CDR3: TGTGCCAGCAGTGAACCCGCAGGGGGCACTTATGGCTACACCTTC.